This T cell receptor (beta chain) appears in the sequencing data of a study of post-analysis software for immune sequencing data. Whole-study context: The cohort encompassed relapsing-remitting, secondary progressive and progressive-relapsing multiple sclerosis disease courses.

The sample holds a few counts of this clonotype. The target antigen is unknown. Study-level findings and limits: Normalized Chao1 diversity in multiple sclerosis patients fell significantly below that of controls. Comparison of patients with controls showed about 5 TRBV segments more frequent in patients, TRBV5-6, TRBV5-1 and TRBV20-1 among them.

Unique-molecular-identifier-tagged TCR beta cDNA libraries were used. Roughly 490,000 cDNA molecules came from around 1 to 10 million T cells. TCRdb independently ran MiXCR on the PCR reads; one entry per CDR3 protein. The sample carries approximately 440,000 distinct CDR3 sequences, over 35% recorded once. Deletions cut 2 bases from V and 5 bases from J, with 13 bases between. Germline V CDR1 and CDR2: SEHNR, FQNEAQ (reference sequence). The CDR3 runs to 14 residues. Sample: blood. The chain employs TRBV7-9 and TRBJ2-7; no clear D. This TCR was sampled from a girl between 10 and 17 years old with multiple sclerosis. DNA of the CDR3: TGTGCCAGCAGCTTAAGACACCAGTACGACGAGCAGTACTTC. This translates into CASSLRHQYDEQYF.